The 28 T cell receptor beta chains given below trace back to one sample, sequenced in a study of metastatic and nonmetastatic thyroid tumors. TCRdb re-clonotyped the PCR reads through MiXCR. The sample lists about 92,000 clones; approximately 15% were seen once. Thyroid surgery had not been preceded by any treatment in any patient. Source material: blood. The receptors derive from a female donor with papillary thyroid cancer or a benign thyroid nodule (not recorded which). Some clones in this sample may be carry-over from other donors' samples.

The gene calls are TRBV7-2 and TRBJ2-5, with 10 bases matching TRBD1. CDR3 length equals 17 residues. The trim removed 4 bases at V and 3 bases at J, leaving 11 bases unmatched. Per germline, CDR1 SGHTA and CDR2 FQGNSA. The CDR3 protein is CASSSRYVGTGEETQYF. The CDR3 region has the DNA TGTGCCAGCAGCTCCCGGTATGTGGGGACAGGGGAAGAGACCCAGTACTTC.

This clone was picked up many times. This chain joins TRBV20-1 and TRBJ2-7, with 7 positions matching TRBD2. In germline, CDR1 is DFQATT, CDR2 SNEGSKA (reference sequence). The CDR3 has 11 residues. The CDR3 spells CRAEGGYEQYF. The CDR3 bases are TGCAGGGCCGAGGGAGGGTACGAGCAGTACTTC.

The chain carries TRBV7-9 and TRBJ2-1, with D perhaps being TRBD1 or TRBD2 (6 bases each). Germline loops: CDR1 SEHNR, CDR2 FQNEAQ (reference sequence). Trimming removed 7 bases at V and 7 bases at J, with 23 bases between. The CDR3 consists of 16 residues. In nucleotides, the CDR3 is TGTGCCAGCACCCGATTTGAGGGGGGCCAGTGGAATGAGCAGTTCTTC. It encodes CASTRFEGGQWNEQFF. The full variable domain, in which reference TRBV7-9 and TRBJ2-1 provide the parts outside the CDR3, is DTGVSQNPRHKITKRGQNVTFRCDPISEHNRLYWYRQTLGQGPEFLTYFQNEAQLEKSRLLSDRFSAERPKGSFSTLEIQRTEQGDSAMYLCASTRFEGGQWNEQFFGPGTRLTVL.

A remark on this clone: At one end the junction does not follow the germline gene, possibly because of a read error. The chain has TRBV5-1 and TRBJ1-2, with a possible D match to TRBD1 (5 bases). Germline V gives CDR1 SGHRS, CDR2 YFSETQ. The CDR3 contains 16 residues. The CDR3 coding sequence is TGCGCCAGCAGAGACAGTGTTTTAAGAGGACACTATGGCTACACATTC. It encodes CASRDSVLRGHYGYTF.

About this clone itself: A junction end diverges from the germline sequence, so it may reflect a read error. This chain connects TRBV28 to TRBJ2-3, with D uncertain. The CDR3 spans 12 residues. The germline V gene has CDR1 MDHEN and CDR2 SYDVKM. DNA for the CDR3: TGTGCCGGCAGCTTATGGTCTAATACGCAGTATTTT. Protein: CAGSLWSNTQYF. The complete variable domain, with remaining parts taken from reference TRBV28 and TRBJ2-3, reads DVKVTQSSRYLVKRTGEKVFLECVQDMDHENMFWYRQDPGLGLRLIYFSYDVKMKEKGDIPEGYSVSREKKERFSLILESASTNQTSMYLCAGSLWSNTQYFGPGTRLTVL.

The chain combines TRBV25-1 with TRBJ1-2; the match to TRBD1 covers 8 bases. Germline V gene sequence: CDR1 MGHDK, CDR2 SYGVNS. J was trimmed by 4 bases and V by 10 bases; bases with no gene match: 14. CDR3 size: 15 residues. The CDR3: CAIIELTGGTYGYTF. The CDR3 nucleotides read TGTGCCATCATTGAATTAACAGGGGGTACCTATGGCTACACCTTC.

This clone was detected many times. The rearrangement joins TRBV13 to TRBJ2-2, with TRBD1 matching over 10 bases. Germline V gives CDR1 PRHDT, CDR2 FYEKMQ (reference sequence). With V trimmed by 5 bases and J by 6 bases, 18 bases remained unmatched. This CDR3 contains 19 residues. This CDR3 reads CASSGGGEWDRGPPGELFF. CDR3 bases: TGTGCCAGCAGCGGTGGGGGAGAATGGGACAGGGGCCCCCCCGGGGAGCTGTTTTTT.

Ten or more counts support this clone. The gene calls are TRBV19 and TRBJ1-5; 8 nucleotides match TRBD1. The trim removed 4 bases at V and 0 bases at J, leaving 2 bases unmatched. The CDR3 is 15 amino acids. CDR1 LNHDA and CDR2 SQIVND come from the germline V gene (reference sequence). The CDR3 region has the DNA TGTGCCAGTAGTAGGGGACAGGCTAGCAATCAGCCCCAGCATTTT. Residues: CASSRGQASNQPQHF. The entire variable domain, with the rest obtained from reference TRBV19 and TRBJ1-5, is as follows: DGGITQSPKYLFRKEGQNVTLSCEQNLNHDAMYWYRQDPGQGLRLIYYSQIVNDFQKGDIAEGYSVSREKKESFPLTVTSAQKNPTAFYLCASSRGQASNQPQHFGDGTRLSIL.

In regard to this clone: One end of the junction varies from germline; a read error may be responsible. This chain uses TRBV6-5 with TRBJ1-6; TRBD1 might be the D (5 bases). This CDR3 has 15 residues. Germline lookup yields CDR1 MNHEY and CDR2 SVGAGI. The CDR3 loop is CASSTGGGYNSPLQF. CDR3 DNA sequence: TGTGCCAGCAGTACTGGCGGGGGATATAATTCACCCCTCCAATTT.

Many counts were recorded for this clone. The V and J genes are TRBV11-2 and TRBJ1-5; D unclear. CDR1 and CDR2 from the germline V gene are SGHAT and FQNNGV. Trimming cost V 4 bases and J 5 bases, with 9 bases left between them. The CDR3 length is 13 residues. The CDR3 coding sequence is TGTGCCAGCAGCTCCACGACTCATCAGCCCCAGCATTTT. Translation gives CASSSTTHQPQHF.

This clone was counted many times. The chain combines TRBV10-3 with TRBJ2-7, with no clear D. V was shortened by 0 bases and J by 3 bases, with 3 bases between the two germline ends. This CDR3 comprises 12 residues. The germline gives CDR1 ENHRY, CDR2 SYGVKD. This chain's CDR3 is CAISESGYEQYF. The CDR3, as DNA: TGTGCCATCAGTGAGTCAGGCTACGAGCAGTACTTC.

This clone was picked up many times. The chain has TRBV6-4 and TRBJ2-1; TRBD2 might be the D (6 bases). V shed 6 bases and J shed 1 base, with 13 bases lying between them. The CDR3 spans 15 residues. In germline, CDR1 is MRHNA, CDR2 SNTAGT. The CDR3 region is CASSPMSGSYNEQFF. CDR3 nucleotide sequence: TGTGCCAGCAGCCCAATGAGCGGGTCCTACAATGAGCAGTTCTTC.

Many counts were recorded for this clone. The genes are TRBV20-1 and TRBJ2-7, with D perhaps matching TRBD1 (6 bases). The CDR3 covers 11 residues. The germline V gene encodes CDR1 DFQATT and CDR2 SNEGSKA (reference sequence). V gave up 8 bases and J gave up 4 bases, with 12 bases separating them. CDR3 nucleotide sequence: TGCAGTTTTCCGCAGGGGTACGAGCAGTACTTC. Its protein product is CSFPQGYEQYF.

The sample holds many counts of this clone. The chain carries TRBV7-9 and TRBJ2-7, with 9 bases matching TRBD1. Per the germline V gene, CDR1 is SEHNR and CDR2 is FQNEAQ (reference sequence). This CDR3 region has 15 residues. V lost 5 bases and J lost 3; bases outside the gene matches: 8. As DNA, the CDR3 is TGTGCCAGCAGCATAAGCCGGGACAGGGACTACGAGCAGTACTTC. Protein sequence: CASSISRDRDYEQYF.

The J gene is TRBJ2-1, the V gene TRBV11-1; D not resolved. Germline V gives CDR1 SGHAT, CDR2 FQDESV (reference sequence). This CDR3 contains 17 residues. V was pared by 4 bases and J by 3 bases, with 19 bases between. The CDR3, as DNA: TGTGCCAGCAGCTCCTTCTTCACTGGGGTGCTCTACAATGAGCAGTTCTTC. It yields the protein CASSSFFTGVLYNEQFF. Together with reference TRBV11-1 and TRBJ2-1, the CDR3 gives the full variable domain: EAEVAQSPRYKITEKSQAVAFWCDPISGHATLYWYRQILGQGPELLVQFQDESVVDDSQLPKDRFSAERLKGVDSTLKIQPAELGDSAMYLCASSSFFTGVLYNEQFFGPGTRLTVL.

This clone was found many times. One end of the junction is discordant with germline, which a read error may explain. The same CDR3 also results from other DNA sequences found in this sample. V is TRBV12-3 or TRBV12-4 and J is TRBJ2-4, with D possibly being TRBD1 (6 bases). The CDR3 extends over 12 amino acids. This chain's CDR3 is CASSPTRGELSF. The CDR3 nucleotides read TGTGCCAGCAGTCCAACCAGGGGTGAATTATCCTTC.

In this sample, this clone turned up many times. V gene TRBV9 combines with J gene TRBJ2-1; the match to TRBD2 covers 7 bases. The CDR3 extends over 17 amino acids. The germline gives CDR1 SGDLS, CDR2 YYNGEE. The V gene end was trimmed by 0 bases and the J gene end by 6 bases; junction bases not matched to a gene: 12. The CDR3 DNA reads as TGTGCCAGCAGCGTAGATCCTCTGAGCGGGGTAATCAATGAGCAGTTCTTC. Translation: CASSVDPLSGVINEQFF.

The chain is built from TRBV5-1 and TRBJ2-7; no definite D call. V dropped 0 bases and J dropped 8 bases, with 15 bases sitting between them. The germline V gene encodes CDR1 SGHRS and CDR2 YFSETQ. The CDR3 has 14 amino acids. The CDR3 coding sequence is TGCGCCAGCAGCTTGGGTCTGGTCTCATACAAGCAGTACTTC. It specifies CASSLGLVSYKQYF. Full variable domain (missing parts from reference TRBV5-1 and TRBJ2-7): KAGVTQTPRYLIKTRGQQVTLSCSPISGHRSVSWYQQTPGQGLQFLFEYFSETQRNKGNFPGRFSGRQFSNSRSEMNVSTLELGDSALYLCASSLGLVSYKQYFGPGTRLTVT.

At least ten counts were recorded for this clone. The chain carries TRBV11-1 and TRBJ2-3, with D possibly matching TRBD1 (6 bases). The germline V gene encodes CDR1 SGHAT and CDR2 FQDESV (reference sequence). The CDR3 contains 13 residues. Trimming removed 3 bases at V and 4 bases at J, with 8 bases between. CDR3 region: CASSFTGPDTQYF. The CDR3 region has the DNA TGTGCCAGCAGCTTCACAGGGCCAGATACGCAGTATTTT.

This clone was detected many times. The chain combines TRBV3-1 with TRBJ1-1, with D perhaps matching TRBD1 (6 bases). The CDR3 is 16 residues long. Germline CDR1 is LGHDT and CDR2 is YNNKEL (reference sequence). Trimming cost V 0 bases and J 5 bases, with 16 bases left between them. CDR3 amino acids: CASSQDLGAPATEAFF. The CDR3 coding sequence is TGTGCCAGCAGCCAAGATCTGGGGGCGCCGGCAACTGAAGCTTTCTTT.

This clone was counted at least ten times. In DNA form, the CDR3 reads TGCGCCAGCAGCCCCGCGGGTTCGCAAGGGGGTGAGCAGTTCTTC. It specifies CASSPAGSQGGEQFF. The rearrangement links TRBV5-1 to TRBJ2-1; the D gene is possibly TRBD1 (6 bases). CDR1 is SGHRS, CDR2 YFSETQ, per germline. The CDR3 consists of 15 residues. The germline V and J ends were trimmed by 4 bases and 9 bases, with 20 bases remaining between them.

Concerning this clone itself: A read error is possible here, since a much larger clone lies one base away. The chain joins TRBV11-2 to TRBJ2-3; D possibly corresponds to TRBD2 (5 bases). V was pared by 2 bases and J by 6 bases, with 15 bases between. The CDR3 runs to 15 residues. Germline CDR1 reads SGHAT; CDR2 reads FQNNGV. The CDR3 DNA sequence: TGTGCCAGCAGCTTAAGCTGGGTAATAGCGGATACGCAGTATTTT. Protein: CASSLSWVIADTQYF.

This clone appeared many times. This chain uses TRBV4-2 with TRBJ2-2; 7 positions match TRBD1. The V gene end was trimmed by 4 bases and the J gene end by 0 bases; junction bases not matched to a gene: 8. This CDR3 contains 17 residues. Germline CDR1 reads LGHNA; CDR2 reads YNFKEQ. In DNA, the CDR3 is TGTGCCAGCAGCCCCTTACCGGGACAGACGAACACCGGGGAGCTGTTTTTT. Residues: CASSPLPGQTNTGELFF.

On this clone itself: This may be a read error, as it is one base from a much larger clone. The chain couples TRBV5-6 to TRBJ1-2, with unresolved D. Germline V gives CDR1 SGHDT, CDR2 YYEEEE. Trimming pared 1 base from V and 5 bases from J, leaving 12 bases between. The CDR3 consists of 14 residues. The CDR3 region is CASSLSSGYYGYTF. The CDR3 bases are TGTGCCAGCAGCTTGTCGTCGGGATATTATGGCTACACCTTC.

In this sample, this clone turned up many times. V usage is TRBV18 and J usage is TRBJ1-1, with D possibly being TRBD1 (6 bases). The length of the CDR3 is 16 residues. From germline, CDR1 is KGHSH and CDR2 LQKENI. Trimming cost V 0 bases and J 7 bases, with 18 bases left between them. CDR3 sequence (DNA): TGTGCCAGCTCACCACCGGGGGCGGGGGTTTTGCGTGAAGCTTTCTTT. Protein: CASSPPGAGVLREAFF.

This clone was found a few times. The same CDR3 arises from other DNA sequences in this sample as well. The DNA for the CDR3 is TGTGCCAGCAGCGTAGAGGGGACTAGCGGGGGGGTAAACACAGATACGCAGTATTTT. This gives the protein CASSVEGTSGGVNTDTQYF. V is TRBV9 and J is TRBJ2-3, with 16 bases aligning to TRBD2. Per the germline V gene, CDR1 is SGDLS and CDR2 is YYNGEE. There are 19 residues in the CDR3. Trimming at V came to 0 bases and at J to 2 bases, leaving 6 bases not matched to a gene.

This clone has a count of ten or more. This chain links TRBV10-1 with TRBJ2-7; weak D call: TRBD1 (5 bases). The CDR3 totals 13 residues. Germline CDR1 and CDR2: WNHNN and SYGVQD (reference sequence). Trimming took 3 bases from V and 3 from J, leaving 9 bases between them. The CDR3: CASSDRVGYEQYF. The CDR3 bases are TGCGCCAGCAGTGACAGGGTAGGCTACGAGCAGTACTTC.

This clone was seen repeatedly, ten times or more. The sample carries other DNA sequences with the same CDR3. The genes are TRBV28 and TRBJ2-1; either TRBD1 or TRBD2 may supply D (5 bases each). The CDR3 consists of 12 residues. CDR1 and CDR2 (germline): MDHEN, SYDVKM. Deletions cut 5 bases from V and 7 bases from J, with 9 bases between. CDR3 protein: CASSLGGNEQFF. The CDR3 coding sequence is TGTGCCAGCAGTCTTGGGGGAAATGAGCAGTTCTTC.